The clone carrying this TCR beta chain was seen more than once but under ten times. The TCRbeta library was prepared with unique molecular identifiers. TCRdb re-analysed the PCR reads in MiXCR, keeping a single row per CDR3 protein. The repertoire has hundreds of thousands of distinct CDR3 sequences, around 17% of them found once; the top ten carry 1.1%. This record belongs to a study of T-cell reconstitution after alpha-beta-depleted transplantation in children. This CDR3 has 13 residues. V was shortened by 0 bases and J by 3 bases, with 8 bases between the two germline ends. Germline V gene data show CDR1 as DFQATT and CDR2 as SNEGSKA (reference sequence).

The V gene is TRBV20-1, the J gene TRBJ1-1, with TRBD1 as a possible D gene (6 bases). The sequencing here drew on PBMCs from the stem cell graft donor, taken from the stem cell graft. This sequence was found in a human donor who donated a stem cell graft to a child with acute myeloid leukemia. Written as DNA, the CDR3 is TGCAGTGCTAGAGACAGGGGATACACTGAAGCTTTCTTT. Protein sequence: CSARDRGYTEAFF.